This T cell receptor (beta chain) was sequenced in a study of blood T cells in healthy people across ages. The CDR3 is 15 amino acids. CDR1 and CDR2 (germline): MDHEN, SYDVKM. Trimming pared 5 bases from V and 4 bases from J, leaving 17 bases between. A J-beta primer mix and a sample-barcoded 5' primer were used in a second PCR of about 7 to 12 cycles. Via MiXCR, TCRdb re-called the 5' RACE reads, giving one row per CDR3 protein. The table has 660,000 or so distinct CDR3 sequences, 58% seen once. The chain has TRBV28 and TRBJ1-1; possibly TRBD1 for D (5 bases). The clonotype comes from a man aged 55-75 years in good health. The specimen was blood. The CDR3 protein is CASSPRPLGGTEAFF. CDR3 coding DNA: TGTGCCAGCAGTCCAAGACCTCTTGGGGGCACTGAAGCTTTCTTT.